The source of this T cell receptor (beta chain) is a study of blood T cell repertoires in COVID-19. Data came from immunoSEQ multiplex PCR; TCRdb stores just in-frame clones and leaves some out. The table lists fewer than 350,000 clones, approximately 89% of them singletons. Germline assignment: CDR1 MNHEY and CDR2 SVGAGI. The J segment lost 0 bases and the V segment lost 6 bases, leaving 5 bases of the junction unmatched. The CDR3 runs to 14 residues. This sequence originates from a middle-aged man with active or convalescent COVID-19. This chain connects TRBV6-5 to TRBJ2-7; 7 bases are a match to TRBD1. Sequencing input: peripheral blood. CDR3 nucleotides: TGTGCCAGCAGAGAGGGACAGAGCTCCTACGAGCAGTACTTC. Its protein product is CASREGQSSYEQYF.